These T cell receptor beta chains were read from a single sample in a study of cytomegalovirus exposure and HLA in healthy donors. TCRdb keeps only in-frame clones here, not all; method: immunoSEQ multiplex PCR. The repertoire consists of about 150,000 clones, with about 86% occurring once and the leading ten covering 2% to 2.5%. Sequenced: PBMCs. These TCRs come from a human donor in good health. The CDR3 runs from the conserved cysteine through the conserved F or W. Each record gives: J gene, V gene, clone size, D gene, CDR3 protein, CDR3 DNA. A D gene is named only where the DNA matches it firmly. Size tells how often a clone was seen (once, few, many) or the class of an expanded clone, and some rows leave it out.

TRBJ1-6 TRBV6-1 once TRBD1 CASDSGQGARSPLHF TGTGCCAGCGATAGTGGACAGGGGGCAAGGTCACCCCTCCACTTT
TRBJ1-1 TRBV6-1 NA NA CASSLQYTEAFF TGTGCCAGCAGTCTACAGTATACTGAAGCTTTCTTT
TRBJ1-3 TRBV30 NA NA CAWSPQTFSGNTIYF TGTGCCTGGAGTCCCCAAACTTTCTCTGGAAACACCATATATTTT
TRBJ2-3 TRBV5-1 NA TRBD2 CASSRERERSDTQYF TGCGCCAGCAGCAGAGAGCGGGAGAGGTCAGATACGCAGTATTTT
TRBJ2-5 TRBV19 NA NA CASSIASFKETQYF TGTGCCAGTAGTATAGCCTCTTTTAAAGAGACCCAGTACTTC
TRBJ1-2 TRBV4-1 NA NA CASSQDSRGDGYGYTF TGCGCCAGCAGCCAAGATTCCCGGGGGGACGGGTATGGCTACACCTTC
TRBJ2-7 TRBV5-1 NA TRBD2 CASSLRLAEYEQYF TGCGCCAGCAGCTTACGACTAGCAGAGTACGAGCAGTACTTC
TRBJ2-7 TRBV6-5 NA TRBD1 CASSRTGAYEQYF TGTGCCAGCTCCCGGACAGGGGCCTACGAGCAGTACTTC
TRBJ2-5 TRBV9 NA NA CASSVAGALETQYF TGTGCCAGCAGCGTCGCAGGGGCACTAGAGACCCAGTACTTC
TRBJ2-5 TRBV7-6 NA TRBD2 CASSQWVGLAGQETQYF TGTGCCAGCAGCCAGTGGGTGGGACTAGCGGGCCAAGAGACCCAGTACTTC
TRBJ1-4 TRBV6-6 NA NA CASSGRRGSNEKLFF TGTGCCAGCAGTGGCAGGAGGGGTTCTAATGAAAAACTGTTTTTT
TRBJ2-2 TRBV7-2 NA NA CASSFSNPGELFF TGTGCCAGCAGCTTTAGTAATCCCGGGGAGCTGTTTTTT
TRBJ2-4 TRBV7-6 few TRBD1 CASSSGQGNIQYF TGTGCCAGCAGCTCGGGACAGGGAAACATTCAGTACTTC
TRBJ1-1 TRBV28 NA TRBD1 CASKGDRGSNTEAFF TGTGCCAGCAAGGGGGACAGGGGCAGTAACACTGAAGCTTTCTTT
TRBJ2-7 TRBV4-2 NA TRBD2 CASSRLAGGHEQYF TGTGCCAGCAGCCGACTAGCGGGAGGGCACGAGCAGTACTTC
TRBJ1-1 TRBV6-6 NA NA CASRPTVNTEAFF TGTGCCAGCAGACCGACAGTGAACACTGAAGCTTTCTTT
TRBJ1-2 TRBV19 once NA CASSAAGGARGYTF TGTGCCAGTAGTGCCGCGGGGGGCGCGAGAGGCTACACCTTC
TRBJ1-3 TRBV5-1 NA NA CASSSVGRETGNTIYF TGCGCCAGCAGCTCGGTTGGGAGGGAAACTGGAAACACCATATATTTT
TRBJ1-5 TRBV19 NA NA CASGWGSNQPQHF TGTGCCAGTGGCTGGGGCAGCAATCAGCCCCAGCATTTT
TRBJ2-1 TRBV5-1 NA NA CASSLVRQGSDEQFF TGCGCCAGCAGCTTGGTTCGGCAGGGTAGTGATGAGCAGTTCTTC
TRBJ2-1 TRBV5-6 once TRBD2 CASSLELAGRNEQFF TGTGCCAGCAGCTTGGAACTAGCGGGGAGGAATGAGCAGTTCTTC
TRBJ2-2 TRBV2 NA NA CASRQVNTGELFF TGTGCCAGCAGACAGGTGAACACCGGGGAGCTGTTTTTT
TRBJ1-2 TRBV5-4 NA NA CASSLEVMGPGYTF TGTGCCAGCAGCTTGGAGGTGATGGGCCCTGGCTACACCTTC
TRBJ2-3 TRBV5-1 NA NA CASSLDLGTSTDTQYF TGCGCCAGCAGCTTGGATCTAGGGACAAGTACAGATACGCAGTATTTT
TRBJ1-5 TRBV29-1 few TRBD1 CSVAGTGDNQPQHF TGCAGCGTGGCCGGGACAGGGGATAATCAGCCCCAGCATTTT
TRBJ2-3 TRBV29-1 NA NA CSVVGETQYF TGCAGCGTTGTCGGTGAAACGCAGTATTTT
TRBJ1-4 TRBV7-2 NA TRBD1 CASSTRTGDEKLFF TGTGCCAGCAGCACCCGGACAGGGGATGAAAAACTGTTTTTT
TRBJ2-1 TRBV30 NA NA CALTRGANEQFF TGTGCTCTCACCCGGGGGGCAAATGAGCAGTTCTTC
TRBJ1-5 TRBV11-2 NA TRBD1 CASSVGTGGPQPQHF TGTGCCAGCAGCGTAGGGACAGGGGGCCCTCAGCCCCAGCATTTT